This T cell receptor beta chain was identified during a study of early T cells in non-severe SARS-CoV-2 infection. Study conclusions and caveats: Reliance on VDJdb matching favored anti-spike CD8 responses; private and CD4 specificities were missed.

Trimming shortened V by 1 base and J by 4 bases, and 10 bases separated the two germline ends. Germline V gene data show CDR1 as SEHNR and CDR2 as FQNEAQ (reference sequence). The CDR3 has 14 residues. A few counts support this clonotype. Antigen: not known. MiXCR, run by TCRdb on the 5' RACE reads, gives a single entry per CDR3 protein. This table holds tens of thousands of distinct CDR3 sequences, around 9.7% found once. The sequence was obtained from an adult who was a healthcare worker with PCR-confirmed SARS-CoV-2 infection or an uninfected control (not recorded which). The V call is TRBV7-9, the J call TRBJ1-1, with D hard to call. Sequenced: whole blood. This CDR3 is CASSLDGEGTEAFF. The CDR3 DNA follows: TGTGCCAGCAGCTTAGATGGGGAGGGCACTGAAGCTTTCTTT.